This TCR beta chain was obtained from a study of blood T cell repertoires in COVID-19. The V and J ends lost 3 bases and 1 base respectively, with 6 bases between them. This CDR3 comprises 13 residues. Using immunoSEQ multiplex PCR, the repertoire was profiled, and TCRdb retains in-frame clones only, with some absent. This sample has about 260,000 clones; 85% to 90% occur once, and the top ten carry 3.7%. The rearrangement links TRBV12-3 or TRBV12-4 to TRBJ1-1; D call uncertain. Sequenced: peripheral blood. This receptor was identified in a woman in her thirties or forties with acute or convalescent COVID-19. Written as DNA, the CDR3 is TGTGCCAGCAGTTTGGGCCCGAACACTGAAGCTTTCTTT. It encodes CASSLGPNTEAFF.